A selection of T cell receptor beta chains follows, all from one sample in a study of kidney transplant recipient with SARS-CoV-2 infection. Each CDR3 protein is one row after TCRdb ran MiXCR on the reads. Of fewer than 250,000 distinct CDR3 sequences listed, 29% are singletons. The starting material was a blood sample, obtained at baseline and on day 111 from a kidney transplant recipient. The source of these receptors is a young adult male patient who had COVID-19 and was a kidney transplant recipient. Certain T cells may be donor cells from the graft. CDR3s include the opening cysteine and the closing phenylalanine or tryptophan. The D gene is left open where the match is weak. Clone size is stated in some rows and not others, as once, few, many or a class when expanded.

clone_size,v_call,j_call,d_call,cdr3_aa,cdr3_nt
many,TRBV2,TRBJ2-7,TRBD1,CASMGQLSSYEQYF,TGTGCCAGCATGGGACAGCTCAGCTCCTACGAGCAGTACTTC
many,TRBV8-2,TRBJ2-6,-,CGTRTRITQSRANVLTF,TGTGGCACAAGGACTAGGATAACACAAAGTCGGGCCAACGTCCTGACTTTC
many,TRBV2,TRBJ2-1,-,CASSVETRNEQFF,TGTGCCAGCAGTGTAGAGACTAGAAATGAGCAGTTCTTC
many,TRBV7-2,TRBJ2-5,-,CASSLDLVETQYF,TGTGCCAGCAGCTTAGATTTGGTAGAGACCCAGTACTTC
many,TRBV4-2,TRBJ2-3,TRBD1,CASSQDGQGAGDTQYF,TGTGCCAGCAGCCAAGATGGACAGGGGGCTGGAGATACGCAGTATTTT
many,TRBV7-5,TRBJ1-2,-,CISVPEIRYEVGKTYGYTF,-
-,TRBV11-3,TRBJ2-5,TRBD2,CAGSSWGGGAETQYF,TGTGCCGGCAGCTCCTGGGGCGGGGGGGCGGAGACCCAGTACTTC
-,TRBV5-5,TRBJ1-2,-,CARTGHVSRETYGYTF,TGTGCCCGCACAGGTCATGTCTCGCGAGAGACCTATGGCTACACCTTC
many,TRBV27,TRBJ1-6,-,CASSLSGAALYNSPLHF,TGTGCCAGCAGTTTATCTGGGGCAGCCCTCTATAATTCACCCCTCCACTTT
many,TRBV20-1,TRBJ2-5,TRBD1,CSARDYDREETQYF,TGCAGTGCTAGAGATTACGACAGGGAAGAGACCCAGTACTTC
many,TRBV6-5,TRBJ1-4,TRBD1,CASRDQQGANEKLFF,TGTGCCAGCAGAGACCAACAGGGGGCAAATGAAAAACTGTTTTTT
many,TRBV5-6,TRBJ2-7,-,CASSGYHEQYF,TGTGCCAGCAGTGGGTACCACGAGCAGTACTTC
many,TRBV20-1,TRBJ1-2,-,CSAGGSLFRKTYGYTF,TGCAGTGCTGGAGGCTCGCTGTTTCGAAAGACCTATGGCTACACCTTC
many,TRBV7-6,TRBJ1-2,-,CASSQELESRKTYGYTF,TGTGCCAGCAGCCAAGAGCTTGAATCTCGAAAGACCTATGGCTACACCTTC
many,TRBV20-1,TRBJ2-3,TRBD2,CSATTSGHTDTQYF,TGCAGTGCAACGACTAGCGGGCACACAGATACGCAGTATTTT
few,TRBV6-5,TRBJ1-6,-,CASRGTDRNSPLHF,TGTGCCAGCAGGGGGACGGATCGTAATTCACCCCTCCACTTT
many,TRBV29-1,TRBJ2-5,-,CSVEAGEETQYF,TGCAGCGTTGAAGCGGGGGAAGAGACCCAGTACTTC
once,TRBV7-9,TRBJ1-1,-,CASSLGRYRGSPPGSTEAFF,TGTGCCAGCAGCTTGGGCCGATACAGAGGAAGCCCGCCGGGGAGCACTGAAGCTTTCTTT
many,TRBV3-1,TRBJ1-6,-,CASSQNEGNSPLHF,TGTGCCAGCAGCCAAAATGAAGGGAATTCACCCCTCCACTTT
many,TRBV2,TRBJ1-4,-,CASRGKGVWEKLFF,TGTGCCAGCAGGGGTAAAGGGGTATGGGAAAAACTGTTTTTT
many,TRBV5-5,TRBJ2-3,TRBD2,CASSLGGGRADTQYF,TGTGCCAGCAGCTTGGGAGGCGGGAGAGCAGATACGCAGTATTTT
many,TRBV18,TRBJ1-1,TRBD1,CASSPRQGATEAFF,TGTGCCAGCTCACCCCGACAGGGGGCCACTGAAGCTTTCTTT
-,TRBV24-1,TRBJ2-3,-,CAPPGLPGTDTQYF,TGTGCCCCCCCCGGACTGCCGGGCACAGATACGCAGTATTTT
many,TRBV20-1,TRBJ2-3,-,CSARDMERVTQYF,TGCAGTGCTAGAGATATGGAGAGGGTTACGCAGTATTTT
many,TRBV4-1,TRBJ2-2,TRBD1,CASSRLTGVRETGELFF,TGCGCCAGCAGCCGGCTCACAGGGGTGAGGGAGACCGGGGAGCTGTTTTTT
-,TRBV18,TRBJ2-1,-,CASSPQTGPLGKANEQFF,TGTGCCAGCTCACCCCAGACAGGTCCTCTTGGGAAGGCCAATGAGCAGTTCTTC
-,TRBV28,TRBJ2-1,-,CASSLILSKSGEQFF,TGTGCCAGCAGTTTAATCCTCAGTAAGTCCGGGGAGCAGTTCTTC
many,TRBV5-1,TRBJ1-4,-,CASSLVGETNEKLFF,TGCGCCAGCAGCTTGGTGGGGGAGACTAATGAAAAACTGTTTTTT
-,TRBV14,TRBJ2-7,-,CASSQDGFRVYEQYF,TGTGCCAGCAGCCAAGATGGTTTCAGGGTCTACGAGCAGTACTTC
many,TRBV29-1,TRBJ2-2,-,CSVGRYANTGELFF,TGCAGCGTTGGGAGGTACGCGAACACCGGGGAGCTGTTTTTT
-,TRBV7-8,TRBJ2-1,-,CASSILDSTYNEQFF,TGTGCCAGCAGCATACTAGATAGCACCTACAATGAGCAGTTCTTC
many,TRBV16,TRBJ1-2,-,CASSVLKVVRKTYGYTF,TGTGCCAGCAGCGTGCTAAAGGTCGTTAGAAAGACCTATGGCTACACCTTC
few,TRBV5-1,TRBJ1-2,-,CASITISVRKTYGYTF,TGCGCCAGCATAACAATATCGGTTCGAAAGACCTATGGCTACACCTTC
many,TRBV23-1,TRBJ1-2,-,CASSIVMLRRKTYGYTF,TGCGCCAGCAGTATCGTTATGCTACGCAGAAAGACCTATGGCTACACCTTC
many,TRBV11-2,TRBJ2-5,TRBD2,CASNGGLAGVGETQYF,TGTGCCAGCAACGGAGGACTAGCGGGAGTCGGGGAGACCCAGTACTTC
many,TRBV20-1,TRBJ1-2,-,CSARDHLGPGYTF,TGCAGTGCTAGAGACCATCTTGGGCCCGGCTACACCTTC
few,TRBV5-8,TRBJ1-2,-,CASGYSHPRKTYGYTF,TGTGCCAGCGGATACTCTCATCCACGAAAGACCTATGGCTACACCTTC
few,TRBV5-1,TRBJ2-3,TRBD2,CASSLGTSGNTDTQYF,TGCGCCAGCAGCTTGGGGACTAGCGGGAACACAGATACGCAGTATTTT
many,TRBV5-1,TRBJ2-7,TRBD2,CASSLDGLAEAYEQYF,TGCGCCAGCAGCTTGGATGGCCTAGCGGAGGCCTACGAGCAGTACTTC
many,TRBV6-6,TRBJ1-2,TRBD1,CASRQYQGQGTNYGYTF,TGTGCCAGCAGGCAGTACCAGGGACAGGGGACGAACTATGGCTACACCTTC